This TCR beta chain was profiled in a study of cytomegalovirus exposure and HLA in healthy donors. Broader study findings: TCR beta sequences reportedly predicted the HLA-A and HLA-B alleles of most subjects accurately. Diagnosis of cytomegalovirus status made by the classifier reportedly showed high specificity and sensitivity.

This clone was recorded once. What it recognizes is unknown. The CDR3 extends over 15 amino acids. Germline lookup yields CDR1 SGHNT and CDR2 YYREEE (reference sequence). V lost 3 bases to trimming and J lost 4 bases, with 15 bases between them. Both 60 Vbeta primers and 13 Jbeta primers went into the PCR. Libraries were prepared by immunoSEQ multiplex PCR; TCRdb keeps only in-frame clonotypes and omits some of them. The data contain about 160,000 clones, 85% of them singletons. The J gene is TRBJ2-3, the V gene TRBV5-4; D is possibly TRBD1 (7 bases). Input material: PBMCs. This sequence was found in a boy aged 2 to 10 in good health and CMV-seronegative. CDR3: CASSSGGPGADTQYF. The CDR3 DNA follows: TGTGCCAGCAGCTCAGGGGGGCCAGGGGCAGATACGCAGTATTTT.